The 10 T cell receptor beta chains below come from one sample, sequenced in a study of shared clonotypes between healthy human individuals. The table came from immunoSEQ multiplex PCR; TCRdb's copy has only in-frame clones and leaves some out. The table lists about 980,000 clones, 70% to 85% of them singletons. Material for sequencing was memory CD4+ T cells sorted from blood. The subset is: CD45RA-negative fraction. These receptors all come from a man between 18 and 29 years old in good health.

On this clone itself: Other nucleotide sequences from this sample produce the same CDR3. This chain joins TRBV6-5 and TRBJ1-6; 7 bases fit TRBD1. The CDR3 runs 14 residues. The junction had 1 base not matched to a gene; V was cut back by 2 bases and J by 6 bases. The germline CDR1 and CDR2 sequences are MNHEY and SVGAGI. Here the CDR3 reads CASSYGTANSPLHF. CDR3 coding DNA: TGTGCCAGCAGTTACGGGACAGCTAATTCACCCCTCCACTTT.

This clone has at least ten counts. The rearrangement links TRBV27 to TRBJ2-1; tentative D call: TRBD1 (5 bases). Germline CDR1 MNHEY, CDR2 SMNVEV (reference sequence). The CDR3 extends over 16 amino acids. The V gene lost 7 bases and the J gene lost 0 bases, with 16 bases spanning the gap. This chain's CDR3 is CASTTVGLSSYNEQFF. CDR3 bases: TGTGCCAGCACGACAGTTGGCCTGAGCTCCTACAATGAGCAGTTCTTC.

This clone was observed a handful of times. The chain recombines TRBV30 with TRBJ2-6; TRBD1 matches 9 bases. Germline CDR1 reads GTSNPN; CDR2 reads SVGIG (reference sequence). This CDR3 region has 18 residues. V trimming: 3 bases; J trimming: 0 bases; junction bases outside the gene matches: 9. CDR3 sequence reads: CAWRLGQGGFSGANVLTF. The CDR3 bases are TGTGCCTGGAGACTGGGACAGGGAGGGTTCTCTGGGGCCAACGTCCTGACTTTC.

The chain couples TRBV30 to TRBJ2-7; D gene uncertain. The V end was cut by 1 base, the J end by 0 bases, with 7 bases between. Germline lookup yields CDR1 GTSNPN and CDR2 SVGIG (reference sequence). The CDR3 spans 13 residues. The CDR3 loop is CAWSANPSYEQYF. CDR3 DNA: TGTGCCTGGAGTGCCAACCCCTCCTACGAGCAGTACTTC.

The gene calls are TRBV28 and TRBJ1-6; D is unresolved. Per germline, CDR1 MDHEN and CDR2 SYDVKM. The CDR3 has 13 amino acids. With 5 bases removed from V and 0 bases from J, the gap between germline ends came to 2 bases. CDR3 amino acids: CASSPSYNSPLHF. The DNA of the CDR3 is TGTGCCAGCAGTCCCTCCTATAATTCACCCCTCCACTTT.

This clone came up a few times. Other DNA sequences in the same sample also yield this CDR3. This rearrangement joins TRBV5-1 to TRBJ1-1; unclear D gene. Germline loops: CDR1 SGHRS, CDR2 YFSETQ. This CDR3 has 14 amino acids. V dropped 0 bases and J dropped 1 base, with 7 bases sitting between them. CDR3 coding DNA: TGCGCCAGCAGCTTGGGAGGCTCGAACACTGAAGCTTTCTTT. Translated, it gives CASSLGGSNTEAFF.

The chain links TRBV6-5 to TRBJ1-5; unclear D gene. The CDR3 contains 16 residues. CDR1 and CDR2 (germline): MNHEY, SVGAGI. V lost 0 bases and J lost 4, with 13 bases in between. The CDR3 DNA follows: TGTGCCAGCAGTTACTCGAAGGAGGCCCAGAATCAGCCCCAGCATTTT. Translation: CASSYSKEAQNQPQHF.

The genes are TRBV7-9 and TRBJ2-1; 13 nucleotides match TRBD2. This CDR3 contains 15 residues. The germline V gene encodes CDR1 SEHNR and CDR2 FQNEAQ (reference sequence). Losses at the gene ends were 2 bases for V and 7 bases for J; bases not matched to a gene: 2. CDR3 amino acids: CASSLMTSGGNEQFF. The DNA of the CDR3 is TGTGCCAGCAGCTTAATGACTAGCGGGGGGAATGAGCAGTTCTTC.

This chain links TRBV10-1 with TRBJ2-3; 8 bases align to TRBD1. The CDR3 sequence is 16 residues long. Germline CDR1 is WNHNN and CDR2 is SYGVQD (reference sequence). Losses at the gene ends were 3 bases for V and 1 base for J; bases not matched to a gene: 6. The CDR3 DNA follows: TGCGCCAGCAGTGAAAGAGGGACAGGAGGCACAGATACGCAGTATTTT. This translates into CASSERGTGGTDTQYF.

To note about this clone: A far larger clone is a single base away, which makes a read error likely. This same CDR3 is encoded by further DNA sequences in the sample. The V gene is TRBV7-9, the J gene TRBJ1-1; perhaps TRBD1 as D (6 bases). Per the germline V gene, CDR1 is SEHNR and CDR2 is FQNEAQ (reference sequence). V was shortened by 1 base and J by 1 base, with 13 bases between the two germline ends. The CDR3 extends over 16 amino acids. Here the CDR3 DNA reads TGTGCCAGCAGCTTAGATCCTGACAGGACGAACACTGAAGCTTTCTTT. Protein product: CASSLDPDRTNTEAFF.